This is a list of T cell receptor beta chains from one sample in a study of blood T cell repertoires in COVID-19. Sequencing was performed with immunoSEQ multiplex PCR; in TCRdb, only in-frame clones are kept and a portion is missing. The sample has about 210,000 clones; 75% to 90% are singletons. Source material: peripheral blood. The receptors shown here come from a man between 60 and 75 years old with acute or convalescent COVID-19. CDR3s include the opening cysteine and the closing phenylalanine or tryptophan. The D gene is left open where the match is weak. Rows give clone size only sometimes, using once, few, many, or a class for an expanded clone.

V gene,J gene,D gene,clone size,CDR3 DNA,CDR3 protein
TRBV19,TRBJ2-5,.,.,TGTGCCAGTAGTATTAGGGGTCTTGGGATACGAGAGACCCAGTACTTC,CASSIRGLGIRETQYF
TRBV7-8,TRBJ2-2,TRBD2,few,TGTGCCAGCAGCCCGCTAGCGGGAGTGGTGGAGCTGTTTTTT,CASSPLAGVVELFF
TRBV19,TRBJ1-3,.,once,TGTGCCAGTAGTATATCTCAGATCTCTGGAAACACCATATATTTT,CASSISQISGNTIYF
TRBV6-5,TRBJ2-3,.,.,TGTGCCAGCAGTTACGATGGCGGGGGCACAGATACGCAGTATTTT,CASSYDGGGTDTQYF
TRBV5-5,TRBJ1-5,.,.,TGTGCCAGCAGCTACGCGTATCTTAATCAGCCCCAGCATTTT,CASSYAYLNQPQHF
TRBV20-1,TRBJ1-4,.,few,TGCAGTGCTAGTACGGGGGTCGGGGAAAAACTGTTTTTT,CSASTGVGEKLFF
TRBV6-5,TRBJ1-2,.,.,TGTGCCAGCAGCGCAGGGTCTCCGAATGGCTACACCTTC,CASSAGSPNGYTF
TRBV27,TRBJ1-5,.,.,TGTGCCAGCAGCCAGGACAGTAGCAATCAGCCCCAGCATTTT,CASSQDSSNQPQHF
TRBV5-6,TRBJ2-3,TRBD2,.,TGTGCCAGCAGCTTCGGACTCGGGACTAGCGGGAGTAGGGCAGATACGCAGTATTTT,CASSFGLGTSGSRADTQYF
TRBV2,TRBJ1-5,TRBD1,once,TGTGCCAGCAGTGCCCAGGGGGCTCGGCAGCCCCAGCATTTT,CASSAQGARQPQHF
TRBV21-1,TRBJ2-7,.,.,TGTGCCAGCAGCAGCCGGGACGGGGGTCTGATCGAGCAGTACTTC,CASSSRDGGLIEQYF
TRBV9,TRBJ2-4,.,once,TGTGCCAGCAGCGTAGGGCCAGATTCCAAAAACATTCAGTACTTC,CASSVGPDSKNIQYF
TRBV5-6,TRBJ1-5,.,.,TGTGCCAGCAGCTTGGCGGCAGGGGTTCAGCCCCAGCATTTT,CASSLAAGVQPQHF
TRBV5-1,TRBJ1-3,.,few,TGCGCCAGCAGCTTGGGGGGACAAAACTCTGGAAACACCATATATTTT,CASSLGGQNSGNTIYF
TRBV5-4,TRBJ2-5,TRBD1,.,TGTGCCAGCAGCCCAGACAGGGCCAGGGGGGAGACCCAGTACTTC,CASSPDRARGETQYF
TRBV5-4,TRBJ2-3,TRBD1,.,TGTGCCAGCAGCCTGGGACAGGGCCTCACAGATACGCAGTATTTT,CASSLGQGLTDTQYF
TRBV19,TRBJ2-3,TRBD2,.,TGTGCCAGTATACCCAGCGGGAGAGGGGCTAGCACAGATACGCAGTATTTT,CASIPSGRGASTDTQYF
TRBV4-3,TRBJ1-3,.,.,TGCGCCAGCAGCCAAGATCTGGGGGGGCAACTGATTGGAAACACCATATATTTT,CASSQDLGGQLIGNTIYF
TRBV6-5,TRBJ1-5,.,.,TGTGCCAGCGAGGACAGTAGCAATCAGCCCCAGCATTTT,CASEDSSNQPQHF
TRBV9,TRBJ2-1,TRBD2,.,TGTGCCAGCAGCATTCTAGCGGGAGGAAACAATGAGCAGTTCTTC,CASSILAGGNNEQFF
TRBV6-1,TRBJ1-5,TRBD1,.,TGTGCCAGCAGTGAAACAGGGGGCTATCAGCCCCAGCATTTT,CASSETGGYQPQHF
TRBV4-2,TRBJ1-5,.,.,TGTGCCAGCAGCCAAGAAGAGGGAAATCAGCCCCAGCATTTT,CASSQEEGNQPQHF
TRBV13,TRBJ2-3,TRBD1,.,TGTGCCAGCAGCTACGGGGACAGAAGCACAGATACGCAGTATTTT,CASSYGDRSTDTQYF
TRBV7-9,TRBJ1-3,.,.,TGTGCCAGCAGCTTACACAGGGATGGAAACACCATATATTTT,CASSLHRDGNTIYF
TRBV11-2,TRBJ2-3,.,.,TGTGCCAGCAGCTTAGACCCAGGCAAAAGCACAGATACGCAGTATTTT,CASSLDPGKSTDTQYF
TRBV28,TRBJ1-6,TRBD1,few,TGTGCCAGCAGTCTGGACAGGGGCAATTCACCCCTCCACTTT,CASSLDRGNSPLHF
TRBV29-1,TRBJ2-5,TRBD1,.,TGCAGCGTTTACAACAGGGGCTTGGAGACCCAGTACTTC,CSVYNRGLETQYF
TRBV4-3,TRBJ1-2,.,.,TGCGCCAGCAGCGCTACAGGGTCAGGTGGCTACACCTTC,CASSATGSGGYTF
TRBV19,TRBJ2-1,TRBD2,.,TGTGCCAGTAGTATAGAGGGCGGGAGGGCCCGCAATGAGCAGTTCTTC,CASSIEGGRARNEQFF
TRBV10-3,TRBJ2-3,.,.,TGTGCCATCAGTGATCGTCGCGGGGCAAACACAGATACGCAGTATTTT,CAISDRRGANTDTQYF
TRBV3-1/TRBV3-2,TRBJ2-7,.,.,TGTGCCAGCAGCTCCCGGACAGCAAACTACGAGCAGTACTTC,CASSSRTANYEQYF